The 17 T cell receptor beta chains reported below all come from one sample, sequenced in a study of post-analysis software for immune sequencing data. Notes on the study in general: Relative to controls, patients had a handful of TRBV segments at higher frequency, with TRBV5-6, TRBV5-1 and TRBV20-1 among these.

The antigens for these receptors are not known. Unique molecular identifiers tagged the TCR beta cDNA libraries. TCRdb passed the PCR reads through MiXCR, listing each CDR3 protein once. The sample lists hundreds of thousands of distinct CDR3 sequences; 25% to 30% were seen once. Sequencing was carried out using blood. The receptors shown here come from a girl aged 10-17 years with multiple sclerosis.

This clonotype was seen ten or more times. In DNA, the CDR3 is TGTGCCAGCAGTGAACCGCCCATTAGTGAGCAGTTCTTC. Its protein product is CASSEPPISEQFF. The chain links TRBV2 to TRBJ2-1; D not certain. This CDR3 spans 13 amino acids. V was trimmed by 2 bases and J by 9 bases, leaving 11 bases between them. Germline V lookup: CDR1 SNHLY, CDR2 FYNNEI.

This clonotype was counted between two and nine times. The junction shows a germline mismatch at one end, possibly a read error. The V gene is TRBV12-3 or TRBV12-4, the J gene TRBJ2-3, with D uncertain. The CDR3 totals 12 residues. CDR3 DNA sequence: TGTGTCAGCAATAGGGGCACAGATACGCAGTATTTT. It yields the protein CVSNRGTDTQYF.

The genes are TRBV29-1 and TRBJ2-7, with D tentatively TRBD2 (6 bases). The V end was cut by 7 bases, the J end by 7 bases, with 17 bases between. CDR1 is SQVTM, CDR2 ANQGSEA, per germline. The CDR3 sequence is 12 residues long. The CDR3 loop is CSGLVSYNEQYF. The CDR3, as DNA: TGCAGCGGACTAGTCTCCTACAATGAGCAGTACTTC.

The CDR3 protein is CASSQGTSGGSTDTQYF. DNA for the CDR3: TGTGCCAGCAGCCAAGGGACTAGCGGGGGCAGCACAGATACGCAGTATTTT. The chain carries TRBV3-1 and TRBJ2-3; 13 positions match TRBD2. CDR3 length: 17 residues. J gave up 0 bases and V 1 base, and 1 base lay outside the gene matches. CDR1 and CDR2 from the germline V gene are LGHDT and YNNKEL (reference sequence).

V usage is TRBV2 and J usage is TRBJ2-7, with 7 bases that match TRBD1. The better agreement between TRBJ2-4 and the DNA end casts doubt on the J call. The CDR3 is 14 residues long. Per germline, CDR1 SNHLY and CDR2 FYNNEI. CDR3 nucleotides: TGTGCCAGCAGCACAGACAGGGATGTGGTCATTCAGTACTTC. Its protein is CASSTDRDVVIQYF.

The chain joins TRBV5-6 to TRBJ2-1; D gene unclear. V gave up 2 bases and J gave up 11 bases, with 8 bases separating them. This CDR3 spans 11 amino acids. The germline V gene encodes CDR1 SGHDT and CDR2 YYEEEE. The CDR3 region has the DNA TGTGCCAGCAGCTTTGGGGTAAAGCAGTTCTTC. This codes for CASSFGVKQFF.

This clonotype turned up a few times. The genes are TRBV20-1 and TRBJ2-1; possible D gene TRBD2, 6 bases. The ends were cut back, 5 bases at V and 0 bases at J, with 8 bases in the middle. The CDR3 totals 13 residues. The V gene's germline CDR1 is DFQATT and CDR2 SNEGSKA (reference sequence). The CDR3 bases are TGCAGTGCTTTGGGGGGCTCCTACAATGAGCAGTTCTTC. It translates to CSALGGSYNEQFF.

This clonotype came up a few times. The chain is built from TRBV5-6 and TRBJ2-5; D unresolved. The CDR3 contains 13 residues. Germline loops: CDR1 SGHDT, CDR2 YYEEEE. V was clipped by 0 bases and J by 6 bases, with 9 bases between them. The CDR3 region has the DNA TGTGCCAGCAGCTTGGCTGGGCTGAAGACCCAGTACTTC. It translates to CASSLAGLKTQYF.

The V and J genes are TRBV6-1 and TRBJ1-4; 8 bases are shared with TRBD1. Germline V lookup: CDR1 MNHNS, CDR2 SASEGT. CDR3 length: 13 residues. V dropped 6 bases and J dropped 8; count of bases not matched to a gene: 5. The CDR3 loop reads CASSPQGGEKLFF. The CDR3 nucleotides read TGTGCCAGCAGCCCACAGGGGGGAGAAAAACTGTTTTTT.

This chain uses TRBV28 with TRBJ2-5, with TRBD1 matching over 7 bases. The CDR3 totals 14 residues. The germline V gene encodes CDR1 MDHEN and CDR2 SYDVKM. V was pared by 6 bases and J by 1 base, with 5 bases of the junction left unmatched. Here the CDR3 reads CASSTGTAQETQYF. The CDR3 DNA sequence: TGTGCCAGCAGCACCGGGACAGCCCAAGAGACCCAGTACTTC.

The table lists this clonotype with a few counts. This rearrangement joins TRBV10-3 to TRBJ2-7; D is tentatively TRBD1 or TRBD2 (5 bases each). Germline CDR1 and CDR2: ENHRY and SYGVKD. The CDR3 runs 14 residues. Trimming removed 4 bases at V and 3 bases at J, with 13 bases between. The CDR3 sequence: CAISASGPLYEQYF. Here the CDR3 DNA reads TGTGCCATCAGTGCTTCGGGACCTCTCTACGAGCAGTACTTC.

This clonotype was seen repeatedly, ten times or more. Written as DNA, the CDR3 is TGTGCCAGCAGTATCCGGGAGCTCTCCTACGAGCAGTACTTC. Translating it yields CASSIRELSYEQYF. The J gene is TRBJ2-7, the V gene TRBV2; D may be TRBD2 (6 bases). Trimming cost V 5 bases and J 0 bases, with 11 bases left between them. This CDR3 contains 14 residues. Germline V lookup: CDR1 SNHLY, CDR2 FYNNEI.

This clonotype was picked up a small number of times. The CDR3 region is CASSPYQRAMGSPLHF. The CDR3 DNA reads TGTGCCAGCAGTCCCTACCAGAGGGCCATGGGATCACCCCTCCACTTT. The chain recombines TRBV6-1 with TRBJ1-6; D is undetermined. This CDR3 spans 16 amino acids. Deletions cut 5 bases from V and 10 bases from J, with 21 bases between. In germline, CDR1 is MNHNS, CDR2 SASEGT.

This clonotype appeared a few times. The chain combines TRBV18 with TRBJ1-1; unclear D gene. Germline V lookup: CDR1 KGHSH, CDR2 LQKENI. This CDR3 is 14 amino acids long. The V gene lost 1 base and the J gene lost 3 bases, with 9 bases spanning the gap. DNA for the CDR3: TGTGCCAGCTCACCACTTCAGGAGGACACTGAAGCTTTCTTT. This gives the protein CASSPLQEDTEAFF.

The chain is built from TRBV4-1 and TRBJ2-5; no firm D call. CDR3 length: 16 residues. From germline, CDR1 is MGHRA and CDR2 YSYEKL. The ends were cut back, 3 bases at V and 3 bases at J, with 17 bases in the middle. CDR3: CASSHSVGHGEETQYF. In DNA form, the CDR3 reads TGCGCCAGCAGCCACTCTGTAGGGCATGGGGAAGAGACCCAGTACTTC.

This rearrangement joins TRBV5-1 to TRBJ1-6; D ambiguous. Germline lookup yields CDR1 SGHRS and CDR2 YFSETQ. The length of the CDR3 is 16 residues. Trimming removed 0 bases at V and 9 bases at J, with 16 bases between. Here the CDR3 reads CASSLDRLAIGSPLHF. Here the CDR3 DNA reads TGCGCCAGCAGCTTGGACCGGTTAGCAATCGGTTCACCCCTCCACTTT.

This clonotype has only a few counts. The CDR3 spells CASSLDTGRVNEQFF. DNA for the CDR3: TGTGCCAGCAGCTTAGATACCGGGAGGGTAAATGAGCAGTTCTTC. The chain links TRBV7-2 to TRBJ2-1; TRBD2 aligns across 8 bases. This CDR3 contains 15 residues. With 1 base clipped from V and 7 bases from J, the junction kept 6 bases outside the gene matches. The germline CDR1 and CDR2 sequences are SGHTA and FQGNSA.